This T cell receptor beta chain was identified during a study of blood T cell repertoires in COVID-19. Study summary: The samples span acute and convalescent COVID-19 from the United States, Italy and Spain. The cDNA or gDNA used as material had been derived from T cells, B-cell-depleted T cells, or PBMCs.

V was shortened by 5 bases and J by 8 bases, with 12 bases between the two germline ends. Germline V lookup: CDR1 MGHDK, CDR2 SYGVNS. CDR3 length: 12 residues. Under the authors' procedure: Estimated nucleated cell counts came from reference gene primer amplification. The assay was immunoSEQ multiplex PCR, and TCRdb's table has in-frame clones only and misses some. Clone size and the V and J calls come from that table; the DNA yielded D and trimming. The profile shows 150,000 to 200,000 clones, roughly four fifths of them singletons. The specimen sequenced was peripheral blood. This chain uses TRBV25-1 with TRBJ1-1; D unclear. The TCR comes from a woman aged 35 to 49 with acute or convalescent COVID-19. The CDR3 DNA reads TGTGCCAGCAGTAATTGGGGAGGGGAAGCTTTCTTT. Its protein product is CASSNWGGEAFF.